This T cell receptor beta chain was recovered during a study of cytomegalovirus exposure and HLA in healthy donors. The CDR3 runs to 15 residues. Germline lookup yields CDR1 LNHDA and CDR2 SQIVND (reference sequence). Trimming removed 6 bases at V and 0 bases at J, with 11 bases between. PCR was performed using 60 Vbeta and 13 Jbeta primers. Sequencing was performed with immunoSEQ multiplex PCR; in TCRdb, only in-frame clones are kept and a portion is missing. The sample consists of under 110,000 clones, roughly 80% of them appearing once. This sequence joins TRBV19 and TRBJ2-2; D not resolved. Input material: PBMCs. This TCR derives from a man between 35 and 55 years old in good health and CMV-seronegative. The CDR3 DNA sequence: TGTGCCAGTAGAAAACAGCAATCGAACACCGGGGAGCTGTTTTTT. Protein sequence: CASRKQQSNTGELFF.